This T cell receptor (beta chain) was recovered during a study of response to subunit inactivated influenza vaccine. Broader study findings: There was a suggestion from the authors that each seasonal influenza vaccination recruits few new T cells.

V was cut by 1 base and J by 6 bases, with 12 bases left in between. This CDR3 contains 14 residues. CDR1 is SGHTA and CDR2 is FQGNSA in the germline V gene. TCRdb processed the RT-PCR reads anew with MiXCR; each CDR3 protein has one entry. The profile shows 200,000 to 300,000 distinct CDR3 sequences, 9% to 15% of them singletons. Only a few counts were recorded for this clonotype. Its specificity is unknown. The J gene is TRBJ1-2, the V gene TRBV7-2; D is possibly TRBD1 (5 bases). Specimen: non-naive T cells sorted from PBMCs, collected 14 days before vaccination. This clonotype originated in a man aged 45-65 years who received an inactivated influenza vaccine. As DNA, the CDR3 is TGTGCCAGCAGCTTAGGAACAGAGACAGATGGCTACACCTTC. As protein: CASSLGTETDGYTF. Complete variable domain (other parts from reference TRBV7-2 and TRBJ1-2): GAGVSQSPSNKVTEKGKDVELRCDPISGHTALYWYRQSLGQGLEFLIYFQGNSAPDKSGLPSDRFSAERTGGSVSTLTIQRTQQEDSAVYLCASSLGTETDGYTFGSGTRLTVV.